These T cell receptor beta chains were read from a single sample in a study of long-term antiretroviral therapy in people with HIV. Data came from immunoSEQ multiplex PCR; TCRdb stores just in-frame clones and leaves some out. The sample lists approximately 15,000 clones, around 85% occurring once. The sample here was unsorted PBMCs, taken just before starting antiretroviral therapy. These receptors all come from a man between 40 and 49 years old with HIV. CDR3s leave out the opening cysteine and the closing phenylalanine or tryptophan.

V gene | CDR3 protein
TRBV29-1 | SVKQTDRANTGELF
TRBV19 | ASSMFLAGAYEQY
TRBV6-1 | ASSEDGYT
TRBV6-1 | ASSEPGLSTEAF
TRBV13 | ASSLEGRADSTDTQY
TRBV5-5 | ASSRTALNTEAF
TRBV11-2 | ASSISYEQY
TRBV4-1 | ASSQVEGAGNQPQH
TRBV30 | AWSGVWGGTEAF
TRBV30 | AWSPAPRLAVTYEQY
TRBV13 | ASSPSLREGLTDTQY
TRBV6-6 | ASSNPTGDYGYT